In its sample, the clone carrying this T cell receptor beta chain was seen a few times. Its antigen remains unknown. Caucasian individuals from Russia who were healthy and aged 6 to 90 acted as donors. The data were taken from a study of blood T cells in healthy people across ages. Together with a sample-barcoded 5' primer, a J-beta primer mix was included in a second PCR lasting 7 to 11 cycles. TCRdb reprocessed the 5' RACE reads via MiXCR and lists one record per CDR3 protein. Of 790,000 or so distinct CDR3 sequences detected, about 47% appear once; the ten largest clones hold 15% to 20%. General study points: Unsorted PBMC input precluded a conclusive naive versus antigen-experienced comparison.

The TCR sequence derives from a man aged 80 or over in good health. Material: blood.

In DNA form, the CDR3 reads TGTGCCAGCAGGTTAGGTTTGAATGAGCAGTTCTTC. It translates to CASRLGLNEQFF. This chain joins TRBV2 and TRBJ2-1; D is unclear. The CDR3 is 12 residues long. V lost 6 bases, J lost 7 bases, and 10 bases lay in between. Germline V CDR1 and CDR2: SNHLY, FYNNEI.